A single sample gave rise to the 3 T cell receptor beta chains below, sequenced in a study of shared clonotypes between healthy human individuals. Sequencing was performed with immunoSEQ multiplex PCR; in TCRdb, only in-frame clones are kept and a portion is missing. The table records about 1,900,000 clones, over 85% of them present only once. Naive CD8 cells, CD45RO-negative and positively selected for CCR7, excluded terminally differentiated effector memory CD45RA+ cells. The sample consisted of naive CD8+ T cells sorted from blood. These receptors were obtained from a man aged 18 to 30 in good health.

V gene TRBV30 combines with J gene TRBJ2-2; 9 nucleotides align to TRBD2. Trimming removed 4 bases from V and 3 bases from J; junction bases left unmatched: 9. Germline V gene data show CDR1 as GTSNPN and CDR2 as SVGIG (reference sequence). The CDR3 covers 16 residues. The CDR3 reads CAWKQLSGRYTGELFF. CDR3 in DNA: TGTGCCTGGAAACAACTTAGCGGGAGATACACCGGGGAGCTGTTTTTT.

J is TRBJ2-7 and V is TRBV6-5, with TRBD2 matching over 7 bases. The CDR3 sequence is 16 residues long. CDR1 and CDR2 from the germline V gene are MNHEY and SVGAGI. V lost 0 bases to trimming and J lost 3 bases; unmatched junction nucleotides: 8. The CDR3 bases are TGTGCCAGCAGTTACTCGGGAGGGGAGAGCATCTACGAGCAGTACTTC. It is translated as CASSYSGGESIYEQYF.

The chain uses TRBV29-1 and TRBJ2-2; D is possibly TRBD1 (6 bases). The germline gives CDR1 SQVTM, CDR2 ANQGSEA. This CDR3 is 12 amino acids long. Trimming left V 7 bases short and J 4 bases short, with 10 bases between. CDR3 bases: TGCAGCGGTCAAGGGGGCACCGGGGAGCTGTTTTTT. It encodes CSGQGGTGELFF.